This T cell receptor beta chain is from a study of blood T cell repertoires in COVID-19. Clones were read by immunoSEQ multiplex PCR, and TCRdb kept only the in-frame ones, dropping some. The table has over 300,000 clones, around 89% seen once. Residents of 24 US areas, aged 18 to 89 years, made up the participants. Cohorts were assigned according to the clinical history that participants reported. This clone was seen only a few times. The germline V gene has CDR1 SQVTM and CDR2 ANQGSEA. The CDR3 length is 13 residues. J lost 3 bases, V lost 6 bases, and 7 bases had no gene match. Sequences were obtained from PBMCs or T cells enriched from blood (not recorded which). This chain joins TRBV29-1 and TRBJ1-1, with 7 bases identical to TRBD1. The clonotype originates from a woman aged 40 to 50 who had recovered from COVID-19. This chain's CDR3 is CSVLRGQYTEAFF. CDR3 sequence (DNA): TGCAGCGTGTTGAGGGGGCAGTACACTGAAGCTTTCTTT.